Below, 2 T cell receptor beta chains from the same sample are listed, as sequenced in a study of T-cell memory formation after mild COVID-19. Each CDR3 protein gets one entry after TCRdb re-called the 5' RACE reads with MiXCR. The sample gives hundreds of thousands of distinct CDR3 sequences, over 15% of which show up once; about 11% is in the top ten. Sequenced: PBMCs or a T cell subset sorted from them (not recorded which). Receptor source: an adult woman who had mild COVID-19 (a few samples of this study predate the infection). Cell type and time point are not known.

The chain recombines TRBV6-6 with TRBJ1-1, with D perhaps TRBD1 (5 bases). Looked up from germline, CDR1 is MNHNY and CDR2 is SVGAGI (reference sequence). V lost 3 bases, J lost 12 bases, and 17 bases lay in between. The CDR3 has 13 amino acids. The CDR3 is CASSYRGTGETFF. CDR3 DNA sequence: TGTGCCAGCAGTTATCGGGGGACGGGGGAAACTTTCTTT.

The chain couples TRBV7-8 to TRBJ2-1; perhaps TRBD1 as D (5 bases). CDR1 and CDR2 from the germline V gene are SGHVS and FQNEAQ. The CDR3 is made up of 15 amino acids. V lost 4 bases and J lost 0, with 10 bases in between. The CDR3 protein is CASSYRMSSYNEQFF. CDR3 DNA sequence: TGTGCCAGCAGCTACAGGATGAGCTCCTACAATGAGCAGTTCTTC.